A single T cell receptor beta chain is shown here with its context. As processed by the authors: How many nucleated cells were present was estimated from reference gene primer amplification. Generated by immunoSEQ multiplex PCR, the TCRdb table keeps only in-frame clones and is missing some. That table supplies the V and J calls and clone size; D and trimming were determined from the DNA. This table holds around 130,000 clones, about 75% found once. These data are taken from a study of blood T cell repertoires in COVID-19. In the study overall: COVID-19 samples from acute and convalescent phases originated in the United States, Italy and Spain. PBMCs, B-cell-depleted T cells, or T cells provided the cDNA or gDNA that made up the material.

This sequence was found in an elderly man with acute or convalescent COVID-19. Sequencing used peripheral blood.

The CDR3, as DNA: TGTGCCAGTAGTATAGATAGCGGTGCCCAAGAGACCCAGTACTTC. This encodes CASSIDSGAQETQYF. The V gene is TRBV19, the J gene TRBJ2-5; D is possibly TRBD2 (6 bases). The CDR3 is 15 residues long. Germline CDR1 reads LNHDA; CDR2 reads SQIVND (reference sequence). The V end was cut by 0 bases, the J end by 1 base, with 9 bases between.